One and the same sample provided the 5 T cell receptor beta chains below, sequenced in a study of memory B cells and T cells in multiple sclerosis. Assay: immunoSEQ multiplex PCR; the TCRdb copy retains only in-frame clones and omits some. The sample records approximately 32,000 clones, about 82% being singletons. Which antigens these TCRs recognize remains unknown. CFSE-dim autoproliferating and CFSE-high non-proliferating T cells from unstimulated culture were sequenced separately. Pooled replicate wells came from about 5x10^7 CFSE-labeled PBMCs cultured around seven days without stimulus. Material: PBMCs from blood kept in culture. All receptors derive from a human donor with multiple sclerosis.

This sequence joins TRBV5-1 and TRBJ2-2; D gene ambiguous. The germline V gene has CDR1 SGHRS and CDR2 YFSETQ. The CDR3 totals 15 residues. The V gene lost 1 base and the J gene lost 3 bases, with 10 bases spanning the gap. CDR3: CASSLSSRDTGELFF. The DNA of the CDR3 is TGCGCCAGCAGCTTGAGTAGCCGGGACACCGGGGAGCTGTTTTTT.

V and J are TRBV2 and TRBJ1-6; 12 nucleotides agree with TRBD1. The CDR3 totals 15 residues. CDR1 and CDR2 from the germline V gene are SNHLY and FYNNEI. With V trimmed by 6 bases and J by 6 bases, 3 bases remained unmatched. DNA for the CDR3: TGTGCCAGCAGGGGACAGGGGGCGGTTAATTCACCCCTCCACTTT. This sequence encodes CASRGQGAVNSPLHF.

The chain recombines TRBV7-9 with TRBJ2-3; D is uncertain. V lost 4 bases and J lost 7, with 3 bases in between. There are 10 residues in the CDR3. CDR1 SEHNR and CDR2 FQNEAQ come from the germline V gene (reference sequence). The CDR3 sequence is CASSSNTQYF. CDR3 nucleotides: TGTGCCAGCAGCTCCAATACGCAGTATTTT.

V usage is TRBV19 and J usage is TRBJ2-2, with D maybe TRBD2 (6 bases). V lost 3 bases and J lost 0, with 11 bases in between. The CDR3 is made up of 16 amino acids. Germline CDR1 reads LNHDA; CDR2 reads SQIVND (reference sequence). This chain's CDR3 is CASSIGGGANTGELFF. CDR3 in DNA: TGTGCCAGTAGTATTGGAGGAGGGGCGAACACCGGGGAGCTGTTTTTT.

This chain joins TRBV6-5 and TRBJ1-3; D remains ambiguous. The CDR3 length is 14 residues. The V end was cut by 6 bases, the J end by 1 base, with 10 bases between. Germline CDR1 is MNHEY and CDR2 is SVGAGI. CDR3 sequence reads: CASRALSSGNTIYF. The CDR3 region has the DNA TGTGCCAGCAGGGCTCTCTCATCTGGAAACACCATATATTTT.